The T cell receptor beta chain described here comes from a study of OX40 agonist ivuxolimab in advanced cancers. The germline CDR1 and CDR2 sequences are MGHRA and YSYEKL. This CDR3 comprises 16 residues. V was clipped by 8 bases and J by 1 base, with 15 bases between them. Clones were sequenced by immunoSEQ multiplex PCR, and TCRdb holds only the in-frame ones, with some missing. The sample has 70,000 to 95,000 clones, around four fifths seen once; the top ten hold less than 0.85%. Study findings and constraints: Some patients without response likewise showed low normalized clonal expansion.

With regard to this clone: Its matching antigen is unknown.

The sequenced sample was CD4+ or CD8+ T cells sorted from blood, obtained in a trial of the OX40 agonist ivuxolimab. The chain combines TRBV4-1 with TRBJ2-6; either TRBD1 or TRBD2 may fit D (6 bases each). The receptor was derived from an adult with an advanced solid tumor such as melanoma, head and neck, liver or kidney cancer. CDR3 region: CASRSGGQSGANVLTF. DNA for the CDR3: TGCGCCAGCCGGTCCGGGGGCCAATCTGGGGCCAACGTCCTGACTTTC.